The 23 T cell receptor beta chains reported below all come from one sample, sequenced in a study of CD8 T cells in ankylosing spondylitis. MiXCR, applied by TCRdb to the 5' RACE reads, yields one record per CDR3 protein. The sample contains about 150,000 distinct CDR3 sequences, 44% of which appear only once. Specimen: synovial fluid, either unsorted or a sorted T cell fraction (not recorded which). These receptors were obtained from a male donor with ankylosing spondylitis.

V usage is TRBV27 and J usage is TRBJ2-7, with 7 nucleotides matching TRBD2. Germline loops: CDR1 MNHEY, CDR2 SMNVEV (reference sequence). The CDR3 consists of 13 residues. The junction had 3 bases not matched to a gene; V was cut back by 2 bases and J by 5 bases. This CDR3 reads CASSLGGGNEQYF. The CDR3 DNA sequence: TGTGCCAGCAGTTTAGGGGGGGGTAACGAGCAGTACTTC.

The rearrangement joins TRBV29-1 to TRBJ2-2; D call uncertain. Per the germline V gene, CDR1 is SQVTM and CDR2 is ANQGSEA. The germline V and J ends were trimmed by 5 bases and 0 bases, with 4 bases remaining between them. The CDR3 consists of 12 residues. The CDR3: CSVWPNTGELFF. The CDR3 DNA sequence: TGCAGCGTTTGGCCGAACACCGGGGAGCTGTTTTTT.

This chain links TRBV6-4 with TRBJ1-5; D gene uncertain. Germline CDR1 and CDR2: MRHNA and SNTAGT. The CDR3 length is 13 residues. V lost 4 bases and J 0 bases, leaving 4 bases between the germline ends. The CDR3 coding sequence is TGTGCCAGCAGTGCTGATAGCAATCAGCCCCAGCATTTT. It codes for CASSADSNQPQHF.

The chain recombines TRBV4-1 with TRBJ1-5, with 11 bases lining up with TRBD1. The CDR3 has 17 amino acids. CDR1 and CDR2 (germline): MGHRA, YSYEKL. V lost 1 base to trimming and J lost 5 bases; unmatched junction nucleotides: 7. CDR3 bases: TGCGCCAGCAGCCAAGTTGACTGGACAGGGGGCTATCAGCCCCAGCATTTT. Its translation is CASSQVDWTGGYQPQHF.

This clonotype occurred a few times. This sequence joins TRBV10-3 and TRBJ1-1, with D possibly TRBD1 on 6 matching bases. Germline V lookup: CDR1 ENHRY, CDR2 SYGVKD. Trimming took off 11 bases at V and 4 bases at J, with 17 bases between the two ends. The length of the CDR3 is 13 residues. For the CDR3, the DNA is TGTGCCGCATCACAGGGTATGATCACTGAAGCTTTCTTT. As protein: CAASQGMITEAFF.

The chain joins TRBV27 to TRBJ1-4; TRBD1 matches at 9 bases. CDR1 is MNHEY, CDR2 SMNVEV, per germline (reference sequence). J was trimmed by 8 bases and V by 3 bases; bases with no gene match: 13. The CDR3 totals 17 residues. The chain's CDR3 is CASSFVPGQGQGEKLFF. Here the CDR3 DNA reads TGTGCCAGCAGTTTTGTCCCGGGACAGGGCCAAGGGGAAAAACTGTTTTTT.

The chain is built from TRBV25-1 and TRBJ1-5; the D gene is possibly TRBD1 (5 bases). Per germline, CDR1 MGHDK and CDR2 SYGVNS. V was trimmed by 2 bases and J by 0 bases, leaving 11 bases between them. CDR3 length: 16 residues. CDR3 region: CASSEPGRYSNQPQHF. The CDR3, as DNA: TGTGCCAGCAGTGAACCGGGACGCTATAGCAATCAGCCCCAGCATTTT.

V gene TRBV12-3 or TRBV12-4 combines with J gene TRBJ2-7; D unclear. V lost 6 bases and J lost 3, with 15 bases in between. This CDR3 has 14 residues. The CDR3 protein is CASSLTGPSYEQYF. The CDR3 bases are TGTGCCAGCAGCCTGACCGGACCGAGCTACGAGCAGTACTTC.

This clonotype was detected only a few times. This chain uses TRBV4-1 with TRBJ2-7; the D gene is possibly TRBD2 (6 bases). Trimming cost V 1 base and J 0 bases, with 16 bases left between them. Germline lookup yields CDR1 MGHRA and CDR2 YSYEKL. CDR3 size: 17 residues. The CDR3 DNA reads as TGCGCCAGCAGCCAAGTTCCGGGGGAAAAAGTCTCCTACGAGCAGTACTTC. It codes for CASSQVPGEKVSYEQYF.

The chain has TRBV5-1 and TRBJ2-6, with D unclear. The CDR3 is 15 residues long. Germline V gives CDR1 SGHRS, CDR2 YFSETQ. The V gene lost 3 bases and the J gene lost 0 bases, with 7 bases spanning the gap. In DNA form, the CDR3 reads TGCGCCAGCAGCTACTATTACTCTGGGGCCAACGTCCTGACTTTC. It is translated as CASSYYYSGANVLTF.

J is TRBJ2-2 and V is TRBV12-3 or TRBV12-4; 10 nucleotides line up with TRBD1. The CDR3 extends over 18 amino acids. V lost 6 bases, J lost 6 bases, and 16 bases stayed unmatched. The CDR3 region has the DNA TGTGCCAGCAGAACACGCAAGATAGGACAGGGGGTCCCCGGGGAGCTGTTTTTT. This encodes CASRTRKIGQGVPGELFF.

Concerning this clonotype: Being one base from a much bigger clone, this may be a read error. The chain uses TRBV6-2 or TRBV6-3 and TRBJ2-1; a weak D match, TRBD1 (5 bases). The germline gives CDR1 MNHEY, CDR2 SVGEGT. V lost 2 bases and J 2 bases, leaving 7 bases between the germline ends. CDR3 size: 14 residues. CDR3 protein: CASSYPDTYNEQFF. The CDR3 bases are TGTGCCAGCAGTTACCCGGACACCTACAATGAGCAGTTCTTC.

The gene calls are TRBV5-6 and TRBJ1-1; a possible D gene is TRBD1 (5 bases). CDR3 length: 19 amino acids. V lost 1 base to trimming and J lost 1 base, with 23 bases between them. CDR1 and CDR2 from the germline V gene are SGHDT and YYEEEE. This CDR3 reads CASSLINHWGPWANTEAFF. CDR3 nucleotides: TGTGCCAGCAGCTTGATAAACCATTGGGGACCCTGGGCGAACACTGAAGCTTTCTTT.

This clonotype was detected a few times. V gene TRBV4-3 combines with J gene TRBJ1-5, with D unresolved. V gave up 3 bases and J gave up 0 bases, with 9 bases separating them. The CDR3 covers 15 residues. Germline CDR1 reads LGHNA; CDR2 reads YSLEER. The DNA of the CDR3 is TGCGCCAGCAGCCACCGGGCAGATAGCAATCAGCCCCAGCATTTT. It codes for CASSHRADSNQPQHF.

At least ten counts were recorded for this clonotype. The chain is built from TRBV20-1 and TRBJ1-1, with 8 bases fitting TRBD1. The junction had 4 bases not matched to a gene; V was cut back by 6 bases and J by 1 base. Looked up from germline, CDR1 is DFQATT and CDR2 is SNEGSKA (reference sequence). The CDR3 sequence is 13 residues long. The chain's CDR3 is CSAWTGRNTEAFF. CDR3 bases: TGCAGTGCGTGGACAGGGCGGAACACTGAAGCTTTCTTT.

V and J are TRBV6-1 and TRBJ1-1, with 12 bases fitting TRBD1. Per the germline V gene, CDR1 is MNHNS and CDR2 is SASEGT. The CDR3 is made up of 19 amino acids. With 1 base clipped from V and 1 base from J, the junction kept 10 bases outside the gene matches. The CDR3 spells CASSEGLRGTGGENTEAFF. The CDR3 DNA follows: TGTGCCAGCAGTGAAGGGCTTCGGGGGACAGGGGGCGAGAACACTGAAGCTTTCTTT.

The chain recombines TRBV11-2 with TRBJ2-1, with TRBD2 identical over 13 bases. The CDR3 consists of 16 residues. With 1 base clipped from V and 7 bases from J, the junction kept 4 bases outside the gene matches. Germline V lookup: CDR1 SGHAT, CDR2 FQNNGV. The DNA of the CDR3 is TGTGCCAGCAGCTTAGTCGGGGGACTAGCGGGGAATGAGCAGTTCTTC. It encodes CASSLVGGLAGNEQFF.

The chain links TRBV20-1 to TRBJ2-5; unclear D gene. Trimming pared 3 bases from V and 4 bases from J, leaving 12 bases between. The CDR3 covers 13 residues. Germline V gene data show CDR1 as DFQATT and CDR2 as SNEGSKA (reference sequence). CDR3 amino acids: CSASSLGSETQYF. The CDR3 DNA reads TGCAGTGCTAGTTCCCTGGGGTCAGAGACCCAGTACTTC.

This clonotype was observed a few times. The chain couples TRBV7-9 to TRBJ1-1; 7 positions match TRBD1. The germline V gene encodes CDR1 SEHNR and CDR2 FQNEAQ (reference sequence). The trim removed 3 bases at V and 3 bases at J, leaving 10 bases unmatched. The CDR3 length is 16 residues. The CDR3 nucleotides are TGTGCCAGCAGCTTCCCCCAGGACAGGCGGTACACTGAAGCTTTCTTT. As protein: CASSFPQDRRYTEAFF.

The chain has TRBV5-1 and TRBJ2-7, with TRBD2 as a possible D gene (6 bases). The germline V gene has CDR1 SGHRS and CDR2 YFSETQ. Trimming left V 0 bases short and J 6 bases short, with 13 bases between. This CDR3 is built from 14 residues. The CDR3 loop reads CASSLDGGGGEQYF. Here the CDR3 DNA reads TGCGCCAGCAGCTTGGACGGGGGAGGTGGCGAGCAGTACTTC.

This clonotype has a handful of counts. The chain recombines TRBV12-3 or TRBV12-4 with TRBJ2-7; 8 nucleotides align to TRBD1. V lost 5 bases to trimming and J lost 2 bases; unmatched junction nucleotides: 8. This CDR3 spans 15 amino acids. CDR3 sequence (DNA): TGTGCCAGCAGTCTAATACCGGACAGGGCCTACGAGCAGTACTTC. Translation gives CASSLIPDRAYEQYF.

The chain carries TRBV27 and TRBJ2-7; D is unresolved. CDR3 length: 14 amino acids. The ends were cut back, 5 bases at V and 0 bases at J, with 11 bases in the middle. Germline CDR1 is MNHEY and CDR2 is SMNVEV (reference sequence). The CDR3 region has the DNA TGTGCCAGCAGTCACTCTATTAGCTCCTACGAGCAGTACTTC. Residues: CASSHSISSYEQYF.

This clonotype was counted between two and nine times. The chain is built from TRBV20-1 and TRBJ1-1, with D hard to call. CDR3 length equals 10 residues. Germline V gene data show CDR1 as DFQATT and CDR2 as SNEGSKA (reference sequence). Trimming removed 5 bases at V and 3 bases at J, with 4 bases between. The CDR3 bases are TGCAGTGCTTTTGACACTGAAGCTTTCTTT. Amino acids: CSAFDTEAFF.